The clone carrying this T cell receptor beta chain occurred a few times. Next came a second PCR, run for roughly 7 to 12 cycles, which used a sample-barcoded 5' primer along with a J-beta primer mix. From the 5' RACE reads, TCRdb called clonotypes with MiXCR, one entry per CDR3 protein. The data contain hundreds of thousands of distinct CDR3 sequences, around 48% of them seen just once; the ten biggest clones take up around a third. The data are from a study of blood T cells in healthy people across ages. Individuals who donated were healthy Caucasians from Russia aged roughly 6 to 100. Looked up from germline, CDR1 is SEHNR and CDR2 is FQNEAQ (reference sequence). Trimming removed 2 bases from V and 0 bases from J, with 6 bases in between. The CDR3 extends over 14 amino acids.

V gene TRBV7-9 combines with J gene TRBJ2-3; the D is unclear. This clonotype was obtained from a woman aged 55-69 years in good health. The specimen sequenced was blood. The CDR3 is CASSLSDSTDTQYF. CDR3 nucleotide sequence: TGTGCCAGCAGCTTATCGGACAGCACAGATACGCAGTATTTT.